This T cell receptor beta chain was recorded in a study of T cells in Graves' hyperthyroidism and ophthalmopathy. Study outcomes and limitations: The model anticipated ophthalmopathy a median around six months pre-onset.

Authors of the study amplified TCR beta CDR3 regions from RNA transcripts. A first-round RT-PCR of the TCR CDR3 used the HTBI primer set. TCRdb used MiXCR to reprocess the multiplex PCR reads, holding one entry per CDR3 protein. The table has fewer than 650,000 distinct CDR3 sequences, over 11% seen once; the top ten hold 4.5% to 6%. This clonotype turned up a few times. What it recognizes is unknown. The CDR3 has 14 residues. V was clipped by 2 bases and J by 5 bases, with 7 bases between them. CDR1 is SEHNR and CDR2 is FQNEAQ in the germline V gene (reference sequence). This sequence originates from a woman in her thirties with Graves' hyperthyroidism that later progressed to Graves' ophthalmopathy. The chain employs TRBV7-9 and TRBJ1-6; no clear D. The sample taken for sequencing was blood. CDR3 sequence (DNA): TGTGCCAGCAGCTTACCGGGAAATAATTCACCCCTCCACTTT. As protein: CASSLPGNNSPLHF.